The 25 T cell receptor beta chains below all came from one sample that was sequenced in a study of T cell responses to AZD1222 COVID-19 vaccine. Clones were read by immunoSEQ multiplex PCR, and TCRdb kept only the in-frame ones, dropping some. The profile shows 100,000 to 120,000 clones, around 90% of them singletons. Sequences were derived from peripheral blood, sampled on day 0 of AZD1222 vaccination. These receptors were taken from an adult in good health.

V gene TRBV11-1 combines with J gene TRBJ1-3; D is unresolved. This CDR3 comprises 15 residues. V lost 2 bases and J lost 0, with 8 bases in between. Germline V gives CDR1 SGHAT, CDR2 FQDESV (reference sequence). In DNA form, the CDR3 reads TGTGCCAGCAGCTTATTAGACGGCTCTGGAAACACCATATATTTT. It encodes CASSLLDGSGNTIYF.

The rearrangement joins TRBV28 to TRBJ2-1; D is uncertain. The CDR3 loop spans 11 amino acids. Germline CDR1 reads MDHEN; CDR2 reads SYDVKM. Trimming took 8 bases from V and 11 from J, leaving 13 bases between them. The CDR3 bases are TGTGCCAGCCTCAACGGCGCCCAGCAGTTCTTC. This translates into CASLNGAQQFF.

The J gene is TRBJ1-1, the V gene TRBV30, with D possibly being TRBD1 (5 bases). Between the trimmed V and J ends, which lost 8 bases and 6 bases, there was a span of 16 bases. From germline, CDR1 is GTSNPN and CDR2 SVGIG (reference sequence). The CDR3 is 12 residues long. Here the CDR3 reads CAGRPGGAEAFF. CDR3 coding DNA: TGTGCCGGGCGGCCCGGGGGGGCTGAAGCTTTCTTT.

The chain employs TRBV6-5 and TRBJ1-4; maybe TRBD1 (6 bases). Germline CDR1 and CDR2: MNHEY and SVGAGI. V lost 2 bases and J 8 bases, leaving 15 bases between the germline ends. The CDR3 runs 15 residues. CDR3 bases: TGTGCCAGCAGTTACGGGTCAGGGGTTCGGGAAAAACTGTTTTTT. It codes for CASSYGSGVREKLFF.

This clone was seen more than once but under ten times. The V gene is TRBV30, the J gene TRBJ2-7; D gene unclear. The CDR3 totals 13 residues. Germline CDR1 is GTSNPN and CDR2 is SVGIG (reference sequence). The V end was cut by 0 bases, the J end by 1 base, with 7 bases between. The CDR3 protein is CAWSVRNSYEQYF. In DNA, the CDR3 is TGTGCCTGGAGTGTGCGCAATTCCTACGAGCAGTACTTC.

The rearrangement links TRBV27 to TRBJ1-5, with 8 bases that match TRBD1. The germline V gene encodes CDR1 MNHEY and CDR2 SMNVEV (reference sequence). This CDR3 comprises 18 residues. Germline trimming cut 5 bases from V and 0 bases from J; bases unmatched to any gene: 12. The CDR3 coding sequence is TGTGCCAGCAGTCCAAGGACAGGGACGGCTTATAGCAATCAGCCCCAGCATTTT. This gives the protein CASSPRTGTAYSNQPQHF.

The J gene is TRBJ1-3, the V gene TRBV4-1; D uncertain. This CDR3 is built from 15 residues. V lost 3 bases, J lost 1 base, and 10 bases lay in between. Germline V gives CDR1 MGHRA, CDR2 YSYEKL. In DNA, the CDR3 is TGCGCCAGCAGCCACGGAGAAGGTTCTGGAAACACCATATATTTT. Protein sequence: CASSHGEGSGNTIYF.

V is TRBV10-2 and J is TRBJ1-2; D is ambiguous. The CDR3 is 13 residues long. Per the germline V gene, CDR1 is WSHSY and CDR2 is SAAADI. V was pared by 2 bases and J by 1 base, with 5 bases between. The CDR3 DNA reads as TGCGCCAGCAGTGAGGTCGGTAACTATGGCTACACCTTC. Its translation is CASSEVGNYGYTF.

The V gene is TRBV28, the J gene TRBJ2-1; D is uncertain. Germline V gene lookup returns CDR1 MDHEN and CDR2 SYDVKM. Trimming shortened V by 10 bases and J by 0 bases, and 16 bases separated the two germline ends. The CDR3 covers 15 residues. The CDR3 DNA reads as TGTGCCACCGAGGACGCAGGAGACTCCTACAATGAGCAGTTCTTC. This sequence encodes CATEDAGDSYNEQFF.

The chain has TRBV5-6 and TRBJ2-3; TRBD2 matches 7 bases. Trimming cost V 0 bases and J 5 bases; bases outside gene matches: 6. From germline, CDR1 is SGHDT and CDR2 YYEEEE. This CDR3 has 15 residues. CDR3 loop: CASSLVPGGGDTQYF. The CDR3 nucleotides are TGTGCCAGCAGCTTGGTGCCGGGAGGTGGAGATACGCAGTATTTT.

The genes are TRBV24-1 and TRBJ1-5, with D uncertain. V lost 4 bases and J 2 bases, leaving 14 bases between the germline ends. The germline V gene encodes CDR1 KGHDR and CDR2 SFDVKD. The CDR3 runs to 16 residues. CDR3 amino acids: CATSESDPRGNQPQHF. The CDR3 DNA reads TGTGCCACCAGTGAAAGTGACCCACGGGGCAATCAGCCCCAGCATTTT.

V gene TRBV19 combines with J gene TRBJ2-7, with a weak D call TRBD2 (6 bases). CDR1 is LNHDA and CDR2 is SQIVND in the germline V gene (reference sequence). The length of the CDR3 is 13 residues. V was shortened by 2 bases and J by 2 bases, with 7 bases between the two germline ends. CDR3 residues: CASSIRETYEQYF. The DNA for the CDR3 is TGTGCCAGTAGTATACGGGAGACCTACGAGCAGTACTTC. The whole variable domain, filled in from reference TRBV19 and TRBJ2-7, reads DGGITQSPKYLFRKEGQNVTLSCEQNLNHDAMYWYRQDPGQGLRLIYYSQIVNDFQKGDIAEGYSVSREKKESFPLTVTSAQKNPTAFYLCASSIRETYEQYFGPGTRLTVT.

This chain joins TRBV10-1 and TRBJ2-5; the D gene is possibly TRBD2 (5 bases). Between the trimmed V and J ends, which lost 3 bases and 3 bases, there was a span of 8 bases. The germline gives CDR1 WNHNN, CDR2 SYGVQD (reference sequence). This CDR3 region has 13 residues. The CDR3 nucleotides read TGCGCCAGCAGTGATGGTAGCGAAGAGACCCAGTACTTC. It is translated as CASSDGSEETQYF.

J is TRBJ1-5 and V is TRBV18; a weak D match, TRBD1 (5 bases). V was pared by 2 bases and J by 3 bases, with 11 bases between. The V gene's germline CDR1 is KGHSH and CDR2 LQKENI. The CDR3 contains 15 residues. The CDR3 nucleotides read TGTGCCAGCTCACCAGAGTTGGGGCCCAATCAGCCCCAGCATTTT. Its protein is CASSPELGPNQPQHF.

The rearrangement links TRBV28 to TRBJ2-4; TRBD2 matches at 15 bases. The ends lost 6 bases at V and 0 bases at J; junction bases unmatched: 12. Germline assignment: CDR1 MDHEN and CDR2 SYDVKM. This CDR3 contains 20 residues. The CDR3 reads CASSPAPGTSGRLAKNIQYF. The CDR3 DNA reads TGTGCCAGCAGCCCCGCCCCCGGGACTAGCGGGAGGCTAGCCAAAAACATTCAGTACTTC.

The chain joins TRBV6-5 to TRBJ1-2; weak D call: TRBD1 (6 bases). This CDR3 has 14 residues. Germline lookup yields CDR1 MNHEY and CDR2 SVGAGI. Trimming cost V 2 bases and J 3 bases, with 10 bases left between them. The CDR3 loop is CASSYTRGDYGYTF. CDR3 sequence (DNA): TGTGCCAGCAGTTACACCAGGGGAGACTATGGCTACACCTTC.

This chain joins TRBV28 and TRBJ2-2; maybe TRBD1 (6 bases). CDR3 length equals 15 residues. V lost 8 bases, J lost 7 bases, and 20 bases lay in between. CDR1 is MDHEN, CDR2 SYDVKM, per germline. CDR3 region: CASRSGEAQGGELFF. The CDR3 region has the DNA TGTGCCAGCCGGTCAGGGGAAGCGCAGGGCGGGGAGCTGTTTTTT. The whole variable domain, filled in from reference TRBV28 and TRBJ2-2, reads DVKVTQSSRYLVKRTGEKVFLECVQDMDHENMFWYRQDPGLGLRLIYFSYDVKMKEKGDIPEGYSVSREKKERFSLILESASTNQTSMYLCASRSGEAQGGELFFGEGSRLTVL.

The chain links TRBV5-1 to TRBJ1-4, with a possible D match to TRBD1 (5 bases). V was cut by 1 base and J by 7 bases, with 11 bases left in between. The CDR3 extends over 14 amino acids. Germline lookup yields CDR1 SGHRS and CDR2 YFSETQ. CDR3 in amino acids: CASSLSSGLEKLFF. CDR3 DNA: TGCGCCAGCAGCTTGTCGTCGGGGCTTGAAAAACTGTTTTTT. Variable domain in full (rest from reference TRBV5-1 and TRBJ1-4): KAGVTQTPRYLIKTRGQQVTLSCSPISGHRSVSWYQQTPGQGLQFLFEYFSETQRNKGNFPGRFSGRQFSNSRSEMNVSTLELGDSALYLCASSLSSGLEKLFFGSGTQLSVL.

The J gene is TRBJ2-1, the V gene TRBV18; unclear D gene. This CDR3 contains 16 residues. CDR1 is KGHSH and CDR2 is LQKENI in the germline V gene. Trimming took off 6 bases at V and 0 bases at J, with 15 bases between the two ends. The CDR3 loop is CASSPPFQSSYNEQFF. The CDR3 DNA sequence: TGTGCCAGCTCTCCCCCCTTTCAGAGCTCCTACAATGAGCAGTTCTTC.

The J gene is TRBJ1-1, the V gene TRBV2, with D tentatively TRBD1 (6 bases). The CDR3 is made up of 14 amino acids. V lost 5 bases and J 4 bases, leaving 14 bases between the germline ends. In germline, CDR1 is SNHLY, CDR2 FYNNEI. CDR3 nucleotide sequence: TGTGCCAGCAGTCTACAGGGCGTTAGCACTGAAGCTTTCTTT. Amino acids: CASSLQGVSTEAFF.

The chain couples TRBV11-1 to TRBJ2-2; D unclear. Germline values: CDR1 SGHAT, CDR2 FQDESV (reference sequence). This CDR3 is built from 12 residues. Trimming shortened V by 5 bases and J by 5 bases, and 6 bases separated the two germline ends. The CDR3 DNA reads as TGTGCCAGCAGCAAACAGACCGGGGAGCTGTTTTTT. It encodes CASSKQTGELFF.

In this sample, this clone turned up once. The V call is TRBV5-5, the J call TRBJ2-7, with D perhaps matching TRBD1 (6 bases). The CDR3 consists of 13 residues. V lost 2 bases, J lost 1 base, and 7 bases lay in between. Germline loops: CDR1 SGHKS, CDR2 YYEKEE (reference sequence). CDR3 amino acids: CASSFGQSYEQYF. CDR3 nucleotides: TGTGCCAGCAGCTTTGGACAGTCCTACGAGCAGTACTTC.

This chain uses TRBV15 with TRBJ1-3, with unresolved D. With 0 bases removed from V and 0 bases from J, the gap between germline ends came to 9 bases. Germline-derived CDR1 and CDR2 are LNHNV and YYDKDF (reference sequence). The CDR3 loop spans 16 amino acids. CDR3 loop: CATSREQMSSGNTIYF. DNA of the CDR3: TGTGCCACCAGCAGAGAACAGATGAGCTCTGGAAACACCATATATTTT.

This chain links TRBV19 with TRBJ1-5; D may be TRBD1 (6 bases). Germline CDR1 LNHDA, CDR2 SQIVND (reference sequence). Trimming cost V 6 bases and J 2 bases, with 14 bases left between them. This CDR3 contains 15 residues. This CDR3 reads CASRTQGHGNQPQHF. The CDR3 bases are TGTGCCAGTAGGACACAGGGACACGGCAATCAGCCCCAGCATTTT.

The V gene is TRBV19, the J gene TRBJ1-5; TRBD1 agrees at 8 bases. J was trimmed by 4 bases and V by 9 bases; bases with no gene match: 11. This CDR3 has 15 residues. Per the germline V gene, CDR1 is LNHDA and CDR2 is SQIVND (reference sequence). CDR3 nucleotides: TGTGCCAGCGACAGGGGCGCCCCAATAAATCAGCCCCAGCATTTT. Protein: CASDRGAPINQPQHF. Looking up the rest from reference TRBV19 and TRBJ1-5 gives the full variable domain: DGGITQSPKYLFRKEGQNVTLSCEQNLNHDAMYWYRQDPGQGLRLIYYSQIVNDFQKGDIAEGYSVSREKKESFPLTVTSAQKNPTAFYLCASDRGAPINQPQHFGDGTRLSIL.